This T cell receptor (beta chain) derives from a study of regulatory T cells in long-lasting Graves disease. Whole-study findings and limits: A greater number of public clonotypes (roughly 2,700) was shared by persistent patients than by new patients (about 880). Accuracy may have suffered from the small sample size. Peripheral blood alone, not thyroid tissue, underwent study.

About this clonotype: Antigen specificity is unknown.

According to the study, TCR beta libraries were built with iRepertoire HTBI primers and CDR3-region Arm-PCR. TCRdb reanalysed the multiplex PCR reads using MiXCR and keeps one entry per CDR3 protein. The sample shows fewer than 600,000 distinct CDR3 sequences, about 20% of them seen only once. Indicated time point: persistent/refractory GD, antithyroid drugs over 5 years with positive TRAb. The TCR library was prepared using RNA isolated from PBMCs. The TCR was taken from a female donor with Graves disease. Sequenced material: peripheral blood mononuclear cells (PBMCs), taken when the disease was refractory, from a patient treated with antithyroid drugs.

The CDR3 region is CASSPGDRVFISGELFF. CDR3 nucleotide sequence: TGTGCCAGCAGTCCCGGGGACAGGGTTTTTATCTCCGGGGAGCTGTTTTTT. V and J are TRBV12-3 or TRBV12-4 and TRBJ2-2, with 9 bases that match TRBD1. The CDR3 has 17 residues. V lost 5 bases, J lost 6 bases, and 13 bases stayed unmatched.